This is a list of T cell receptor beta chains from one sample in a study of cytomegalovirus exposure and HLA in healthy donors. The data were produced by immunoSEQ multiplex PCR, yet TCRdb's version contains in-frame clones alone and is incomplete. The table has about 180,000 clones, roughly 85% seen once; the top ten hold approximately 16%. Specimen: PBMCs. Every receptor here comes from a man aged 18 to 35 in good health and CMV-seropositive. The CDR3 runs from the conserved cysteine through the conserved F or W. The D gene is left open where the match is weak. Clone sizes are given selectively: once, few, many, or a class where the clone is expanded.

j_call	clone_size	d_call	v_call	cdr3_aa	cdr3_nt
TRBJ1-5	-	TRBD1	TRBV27	CASSPGTGGNQPQHF	TGTGCCAGCAGTCCCGGGACAGGGGGCAATCAGCCCCAGCATTTT
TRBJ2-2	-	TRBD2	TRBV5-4	CASSPPLGLAGGTGELFF	TGTGCCAGCAGCCCACCGCTGGGACTAGCGGGGGGAACCGGGGAGCTGTTTTTT
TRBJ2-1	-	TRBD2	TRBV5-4	CASSLGSLSGRVYNEQFF	TGTGCCAGCAGCTTGGGGTCGCTTAGCGGGAGAGTCTACAATGAGCAGTTCTTC
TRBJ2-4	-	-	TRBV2	CASRGKGIKNIQYF	TGTGCCAGCAGGGGGAAGGGGATCAAAAACATTCAGTACTTC
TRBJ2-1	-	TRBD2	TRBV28	CASTLKGRLANEQFF	TGTGCCAGCACACTGAAGGGGAGACTAGCTAATGAGCAGTTCTTC
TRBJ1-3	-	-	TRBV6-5	CASTQAVSGNTIYF	TGTGCCAGCACCCAAGCCGTCTCTGGAAACACCATATATTTT
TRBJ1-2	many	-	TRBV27	CASSFGQFAGYTF	TGTGCCAGCAGTTTTGGTCAGTTTGCTGGCTACACCTTC
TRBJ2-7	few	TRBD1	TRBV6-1	CASLRDSSYEQYF	TGTGCCAGCCTACGGGACAGTTCCTACGAGCAGTACTTC
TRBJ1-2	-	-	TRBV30	CAWSATVYGYTF	TGTGCCTGGAGTGCGACAGTCTATGGCTACACCTTC
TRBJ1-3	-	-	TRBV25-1	CASSEIGQGGNTIYF	TGTGCCAGCAGTGAAATAGGGCAGGGTGGAAACACCATATATTTT
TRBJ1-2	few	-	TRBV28	CASKSAGYGYTF	TGTGCCAGCAAATCGGCGGGCTATGGCTACACCTTC
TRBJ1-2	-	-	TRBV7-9	CASGVQGRVGYTF	TGTGCCAGCGGGGTTCAGGGGAGGGTAGGCTACACCTTC
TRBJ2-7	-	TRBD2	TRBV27	CASSLFGLAGGSYEQYF	TGTGCCAGCAGTTTATTCGGGCTAGCGGGCGGTTCCTACGAGCAGTACTTC
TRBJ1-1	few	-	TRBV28	CASSLFGRDTEAFF	TGTGCCAGCAGTTTATTCGGGAGGGACACTGAAGCTTTCTTT
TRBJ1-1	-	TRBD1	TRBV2	CASSLGQFAEAFF	TGTGCCAGCAGCTTGGGACAGTTCGCTGAAGCTTTCTTT
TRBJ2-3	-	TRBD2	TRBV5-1	CASSHPGGLSTDTQYF	TGCGCCAGCTCCCATCCGGGGGGACTCAGCACAGATACGCAGTATTTT
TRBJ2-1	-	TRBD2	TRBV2	CASSLAGGTYNEQFF	TGTGCCAGCAGTCTAGCGGGAGGGACCTACAATGAGCAGTTCTTC
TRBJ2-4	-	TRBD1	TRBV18	CASSLGTGRNIQYF	TGTGCCAGCTCACTTGGGACAGGCCGAAACATTCAGTACTTC
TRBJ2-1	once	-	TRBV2	CASSPDGNNEQFF	TGTGCCAGCAGTCCGGACGGGAACAATGAGCAGTTCTTC
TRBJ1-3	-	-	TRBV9	CASSSGHNSGNTIYF	TGTGCCAGCAGCTCTGGACACAACTCTGGAAACACCATATATTTT
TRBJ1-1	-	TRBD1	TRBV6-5	CASSWTGGRVNTEAFF	TGTGCCAGCAGTTGGACAGGGGGGCGCGTGAACACTGAAGCTTTCTTT
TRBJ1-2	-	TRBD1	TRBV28	CACLGTGAPRDGYTF	TGTGCCTGCCTAGGGACAGGGGCCCCGCGGGATGGCTACACCTTC
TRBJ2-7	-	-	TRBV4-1	CASSPNWSGAYEQYF	TGCGCCAGCAGCCCAAACTGGTCAGGGGCCTACGAGCAGTACTTC
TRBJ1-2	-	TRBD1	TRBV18	CASSPPEGQGFGYTF	TGTGCCAGCTCACCACCCGAGGGACAGGGATTTGGCTACACCTTC
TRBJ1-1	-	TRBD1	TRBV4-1	CASRKDRVTEAFF	TGCGCCAGCAGAAAAGACAGGGTCACTGAAGCTTTCTTT
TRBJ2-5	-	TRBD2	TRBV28	CASCSERGGVGETQYF	TGTGCCAGCTGCTCAGAGCGGGGGGGAGTCGGGGAGACCCAGTACTTC
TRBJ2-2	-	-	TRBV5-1	CASSLGSRGRKTGELFF	TGCGCCAGCAGCTTGGGGTCGAGGGGGAGAAAAACCGGGGAGCTGTTTTTT
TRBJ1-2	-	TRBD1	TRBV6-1	CAIAVGTGAGYTF	TGTGCCATTGCGGTAGGGACAGGGGCTGGCTACACCTTC
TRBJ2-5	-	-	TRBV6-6	CASSYRRWETQYF	TGTGCCAGCAGTTACAGGCGGTGGGAGACCCAGTACTTC
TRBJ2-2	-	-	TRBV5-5	CASSSPLNTGELFF	TGTGCCAGCAGCTCCCCCCTCAACACCGGGGAGCTGTTTTTT
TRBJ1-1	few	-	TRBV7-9	CASSLVRGRNTEAFF	TGTGCCAGCAGCTTAGTCCGGGGGAGGAACACTGAAGCTTTCTTT
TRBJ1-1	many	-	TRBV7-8	CASSFLQTEAFF	TGTGCCAGCAGCTTTTTACAGACGGAAGCTTTCTTT
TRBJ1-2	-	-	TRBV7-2	CASSQPKTSVVGYTF	TGTGCCAGCAGCCAACCCAAGACATCCGTCGTGGGCTACACCTTC
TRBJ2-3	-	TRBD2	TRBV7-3	CASSQAGGADTQYF	TGTGCCAGCAGCCAAGCGGGAGGGGCAGATACGCAGTATTTT
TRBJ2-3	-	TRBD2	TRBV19	CASSASGHTDTQYF	TGTGCCAGTAGTGCTAGCGGGCACACAGATACGCAGTATTTT
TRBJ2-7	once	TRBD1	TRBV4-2	CASSQVQTGYEQYF	TGTGCCAGCAGCCAAGTTCAGACAGGGTACGAGCAGTACTTC
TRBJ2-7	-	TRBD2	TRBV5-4	CASSLGREGLNEQYF	TGTGCCAGCAGCTTGGGGCGGGAGGGCCTGAACGAGCAGTACTTC
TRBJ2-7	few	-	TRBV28	CASRAGALSYEQYF	TGTGCCTCACGGGCGGGGGCTCTCTCCTACGAGCAGTACTTC
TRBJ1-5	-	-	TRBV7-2	CASSLALGTKVHF	TGTGCCAGCAGCCTAGCCCTAGGGACAAAGGTGCATTTT
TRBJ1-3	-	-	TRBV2	CASSDRAIGNTIYF	TGTGCCAGCAGTGACAGGGCTATCGGAAACACCATATATTTT
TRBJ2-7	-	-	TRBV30	CAWSNRSSYEQYF	TGTGCCTGGAGTAACAGGAGCTCCTACGAGCAGTACTTC
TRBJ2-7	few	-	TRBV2	CASRRWQGLFYEQYF	TGTGCCAGCAGGAGGTGGCAGGGTCTGTTCTACGAGCAGTACTTC
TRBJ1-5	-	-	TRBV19	CASSSVYSNQPQHF	TGTGCCAGTAGTTCGGTGTATAGCAATCAGCCCCAGCATTTT
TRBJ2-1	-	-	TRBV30	CAWSYLGANEQFF	TGTGCCTGGAGTTATTTAGGGGCAAATGAGCAGTTCTTC
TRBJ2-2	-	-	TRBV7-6	CASSLDRAPTGELFF	TGTGCCAGCAGCTTAGACAGGGCGCCCACCGGGGAGCTGTTTTTT
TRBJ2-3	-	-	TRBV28	CASRGHFSTDTQYF	TGTGCCAGCCGAGGGCACTTTAGCACAGATACGCAGTATTTT
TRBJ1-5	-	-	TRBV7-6	CASSNAGRRNRPQHF	TGTGCCAGCAGCAACGCGGGGAGGCGGAATCGGCCCCAGCATTTT
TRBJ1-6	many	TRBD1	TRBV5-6	CASRLQGAGNSPLHF	TGTGCCAGCCGCCTGCAGGGGGCCGGGAATTCACCCCTCCACTTT
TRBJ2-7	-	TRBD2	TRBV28	CASSPPGLAGGPPSYEQYF	TGTGCCAGCAGCCCACCGGGACTAGCGGGAGGGCCGCCCTCCTACGAGCAGTACTTC
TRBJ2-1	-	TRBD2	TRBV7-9	CASREGAGGSSYNEQFF	TGTGCCAGCAGAGAGGGGGCGGGGGGGAGCTCCTACAATGAGCAGTTCTTC
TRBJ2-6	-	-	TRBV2	CASSGQIIGGSGANVLTF	TGTGCCAGCAGTGGACAGATTATTGGCGGCTCTGGGGCCAACGTCCTGACTTTC
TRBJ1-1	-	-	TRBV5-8	CASSIGTRTEAFF	TGTGCCAGCAGCATCGGGACTCGGACTGAAGCTTTCTTT
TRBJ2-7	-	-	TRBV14	CASSQAISSGSYEQYF	TGTGCCAGCAGCCAAGCTATAAGTAGCGGTTCCTACGAGCAGTACTTC